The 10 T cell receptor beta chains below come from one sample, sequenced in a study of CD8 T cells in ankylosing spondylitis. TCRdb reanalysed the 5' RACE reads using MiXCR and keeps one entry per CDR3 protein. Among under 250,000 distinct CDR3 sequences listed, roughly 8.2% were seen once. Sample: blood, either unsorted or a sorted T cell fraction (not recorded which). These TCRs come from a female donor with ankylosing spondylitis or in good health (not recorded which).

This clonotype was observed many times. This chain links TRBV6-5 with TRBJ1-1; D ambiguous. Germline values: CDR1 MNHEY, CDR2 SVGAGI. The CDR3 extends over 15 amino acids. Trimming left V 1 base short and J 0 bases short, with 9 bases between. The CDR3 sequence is CASSYYPSLNTEAFF. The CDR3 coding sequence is TGTGCCAGCAGTTACTATCCTTCATTGAACACTGAAGCTTTCTTT.

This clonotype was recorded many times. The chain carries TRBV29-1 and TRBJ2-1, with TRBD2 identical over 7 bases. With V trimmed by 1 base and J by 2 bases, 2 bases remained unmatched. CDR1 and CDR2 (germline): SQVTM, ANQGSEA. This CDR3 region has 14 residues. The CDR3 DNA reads TGCAGCGTTGAAGGCGGGAGAACCTACAATGAGCAGTTCTTC. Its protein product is CSVEGGRTYNEQFF.

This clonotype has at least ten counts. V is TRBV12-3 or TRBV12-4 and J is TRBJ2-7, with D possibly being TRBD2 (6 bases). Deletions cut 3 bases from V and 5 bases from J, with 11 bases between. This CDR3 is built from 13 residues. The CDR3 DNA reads TGTGCCAGCAGTTTGACTAGTTGGGACGAGCAGTACTTC. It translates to CASSLTSWDEQYF.

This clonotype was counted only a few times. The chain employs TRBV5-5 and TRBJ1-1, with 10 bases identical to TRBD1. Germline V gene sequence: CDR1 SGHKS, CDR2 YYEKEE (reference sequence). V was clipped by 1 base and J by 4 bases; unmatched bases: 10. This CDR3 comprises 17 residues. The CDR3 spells CASSLSSDRGLGTEAFF. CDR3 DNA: TGTGCCAGCAGCTTGTCAAGCGACAGGGGGCTTGGCACTGAAGCTTTCTTT.

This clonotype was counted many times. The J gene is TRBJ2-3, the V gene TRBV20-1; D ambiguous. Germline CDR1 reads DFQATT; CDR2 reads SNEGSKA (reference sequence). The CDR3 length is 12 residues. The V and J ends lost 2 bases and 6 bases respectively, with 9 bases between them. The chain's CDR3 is CSARSTWDTQYF. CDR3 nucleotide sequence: TGCAGTGCTAGATCTACTTGGGATACGCAGTATTTT.

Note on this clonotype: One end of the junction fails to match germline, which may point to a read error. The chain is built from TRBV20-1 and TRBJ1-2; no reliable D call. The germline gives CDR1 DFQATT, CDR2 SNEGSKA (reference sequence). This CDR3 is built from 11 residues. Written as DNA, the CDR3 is TGCTTCTGTGGGCAGGCTCCGGGCTTCACCTTC. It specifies CFCGQAPGFTF.

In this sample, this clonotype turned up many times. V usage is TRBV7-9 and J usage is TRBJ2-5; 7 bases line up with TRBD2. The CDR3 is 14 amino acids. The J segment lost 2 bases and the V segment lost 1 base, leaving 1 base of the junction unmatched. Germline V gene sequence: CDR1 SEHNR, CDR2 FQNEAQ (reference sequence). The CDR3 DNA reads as TGTGCCAGCAGCTTAGAGGGACTACAAGAGACCCAGTACTTC. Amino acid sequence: CASSLEGLQETQYF. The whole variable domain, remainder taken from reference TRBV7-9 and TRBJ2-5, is DTGVSQNPRHKITKRGQNVTFRCDPISEHNRLYWYRQTLGQGPEFLTYFQNEAQLEKSRLLSDRFSAERPKGSFSTLEIQRTEQGDSAMYLCASSLEGLQETQYFGPGTRLLVL.

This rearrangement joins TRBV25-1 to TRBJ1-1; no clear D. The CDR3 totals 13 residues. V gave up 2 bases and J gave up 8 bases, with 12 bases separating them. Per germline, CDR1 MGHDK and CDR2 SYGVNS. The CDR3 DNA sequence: TGTGCCAGCAGTGAAGTCGGGGAGATAGAAGCTTTCTTT. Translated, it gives CASSEVGEIEAFF. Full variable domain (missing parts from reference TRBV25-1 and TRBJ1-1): EADIYQTPRYLVIGTGKKITLECSQTMGHDKMYWYQQDPGMELHLIHYSYGVNSTEKGDLSSESTVSRIRTEHFPLTLESARPSHTSQYLCASSEVGEIEAFFGQGTRLTVV.

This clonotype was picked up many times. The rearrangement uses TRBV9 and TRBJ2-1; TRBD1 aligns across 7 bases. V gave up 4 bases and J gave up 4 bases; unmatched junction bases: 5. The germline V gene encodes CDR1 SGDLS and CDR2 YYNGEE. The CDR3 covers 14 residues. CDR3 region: CASSSTGQYNEQFF. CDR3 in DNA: TGTGCCAGCAGCTCGACGGGACAGTACAATGAGCAGTTCTTC.

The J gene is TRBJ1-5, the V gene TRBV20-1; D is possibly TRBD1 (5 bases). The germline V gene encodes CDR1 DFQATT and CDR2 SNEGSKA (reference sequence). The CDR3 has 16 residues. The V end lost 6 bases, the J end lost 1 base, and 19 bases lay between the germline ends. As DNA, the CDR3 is TGCAGTGCATCGGAGCCTAGCCGGGGGAGCAATCAGCCCCAGCATTTT. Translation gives CSASEPSRGSNQPQHF.